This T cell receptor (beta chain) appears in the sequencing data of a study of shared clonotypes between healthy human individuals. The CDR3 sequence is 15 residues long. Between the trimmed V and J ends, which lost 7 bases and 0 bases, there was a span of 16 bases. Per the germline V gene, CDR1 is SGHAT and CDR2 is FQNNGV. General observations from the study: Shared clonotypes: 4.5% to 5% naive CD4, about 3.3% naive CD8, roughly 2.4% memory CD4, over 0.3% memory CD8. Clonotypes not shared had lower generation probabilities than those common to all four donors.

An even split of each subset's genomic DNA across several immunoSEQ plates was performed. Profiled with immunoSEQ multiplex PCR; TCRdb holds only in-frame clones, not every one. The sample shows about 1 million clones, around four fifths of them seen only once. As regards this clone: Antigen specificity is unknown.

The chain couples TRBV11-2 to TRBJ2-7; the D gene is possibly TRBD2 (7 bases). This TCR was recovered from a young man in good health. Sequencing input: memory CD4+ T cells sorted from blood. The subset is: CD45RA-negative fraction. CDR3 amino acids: CASTPVRGPSYEQYF. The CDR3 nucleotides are TGTGCCAGCACCCCTGTGCGGGGGCCCTCCTACGAGCAGTACTTC.